This T cell receptor beta chain appears in the sequencing data of a study of T cell repertoires in cytomegalovirus infection. Turning to the study itself: Public TCR beta signature analysis indicated the presence of both CMV infection and matching HLA type.

TCRdb processed the reads anew with MiXCR; each CDR3 protein has one entry. This sample has fewer than 200,000 distinct CDR3 sequences, with roughly a fifth found just once. Study findings and constraints: Totalled public TCR beta family frequency picked out people who carried CMV plus the relevant HLA.

As for this clonotype: Its antigen is as yet unknown.

Germline CDR1 reads LNHNV; CDR2 reads YYDKDF (reference sequence). The CDR3 has 15 amino acids. V lost 0 bases and J lost 4, with 12 bases in between. What was sequenced was PBMCs. The chain combines TRBV15 with TRBJ2-5; D may match TRBD1 or TRBD2 (5 bases each). The sequence was obtained from a human donor in good health (CMV status not recorded). Some clones in this sample may be carry-over from other donors' samples. CDR3 sequence reads: CATSRDGDLGETQYF. CDR3 DNA: TGTGCCACCAGCAGAGACGGGGACCTCGGAGAGACCCAGTACTTC.